Below, 17 T cell receptor beta chains from the same sample are listed, as sequenced in a study of T cell repertoires in cytomegalovirus infection. The antigens of these receptors remain unknown. TCRdb called the reads again in MiXCR, with one record for every CDR3 protein. The table includes about 34,000 distinct CDR3 sequences, less than 60% detected once. The sample here was CD8+ T cells from cultured PBMCs, taken from culture after CMV antigen stimulation. Every receptor here comes from a human donor in good health (CMV status not recorded). Some clones in this sample may be carry-over from other donors' samples.

This clonotype was seen only a few times. The rearrangement joins TRBV6-1 to TRBJ2-1; 12 bases map to TRBD1. J lost 7 bases, V lost 7 bases, and 14 bases had no gene match. This CDR3 region has 17 residues. Germline lookup yields CDR1 MNHNS and CDR2 SASEGT. CDR3 protein: CASTRFGGQGARNEQFF. In DNA form, the CDR3 reads TGTGCCAGCACCCGATTTGGGGGACAGGGGGCAAGAAATGAGCAGTTCTTC.

The chain combines TRBV7-6 with TRBJ2-1, with 10 bases matching TRBD1. The V gene's germline CDR1 is SGHVS and CDR2 FNYEAQ. The CDR3 spans 17 residues. Trimming at V came to 1 base and at J to 4 bases, leaving 7 bases not matched to a gene. CDR3 residues: CASSLVPGTGAYNEQFF. The DNA for the CDR3 is TGTGCCAGCAGCTTAGTGCCCGGGACAGGGGCGTACAATGAGCAGTTCTTC.

The chain uses TRBV7-2 and TRBJ2-7, with 8 bases that match TRBD2. Germline V gene lookup returns CDR1 SGHTA and CDR2 FQGNSA. The V and J ends lost 5 bases and 12 bases, in that order; junction bases with no gene match: 21. The CDR3 covers 16 residues. The CDR3 sequence: CASSNKGTGGPRAPYF. CDR3 nucleotides: TGTGCCAGCAGCAATAAAGGAACGGGAGGGCCTCGGGCACCGTACTTC. The full variable domain, rest sourced from reference TRBV7-2 and TRBJ2-7, is GAGVSQSPSNKVTEKGKDVELRCDPISGHTALYWYRQSLGQGLEFLIYFQGNSAPDKSGLPSDRFSAERTGGSVSTLTIQRTQQEDSAVYLCASSNKGTGGPRAPYFGPGTRLTVT.

This clonotype was seen only once. This chain uses TRBV7-2 with TRBJ2-3; D may be TRBD1 (6 bases). Trimming stripped 3 bases from V and 2 bases from J, with 30 bases between. Germline V gene sequence: CDR1 SGHTA, CDR2 FQGNSA. This CDR3 is built from 21 residues. The CDR3 bases are TGTGCCAGCAGCTTCCCATCTCAGACAGGAGGCCTTGTCTATCACACAGATACGCAGTATTTT. It encodes CASSFPSQTGGLVYHTDTQYF.

The V gene is TRBV7-3, the J gene TRBJ2-5; D gene ambiguous. The germline gives CDR1 SGHTA, CDR2 FQGTGA. This CDR3 is 13 amino acids long. V was trimmed by 1 base and J by 1 base, leaving 4 bases between them. The CDR3 bases are TGTGCCAGCAGCTTAAACCTCCAAGAGACCCAGTACTTC. The encoded protein is CASSLNLQETQYF.

The CDR3 coding sequence is TGCGCCAGCAGCCCGGACGCGGCTAGCGGAACAGATACGCAGTATTTT. As protein: CASSPDAASGTDTQYF. The gene calls are TRBV5-1 and TRBJ2-3; 7 bases line up with TRBD2. Germline loops: CDR1 SGHRS, CDR2 YFSETQ. Germline trimming cut 4 bases from V and 3 bases from J; bases unmatched to any gene: 11. The length of the CDR3 is 16 residues.

This chain joins TRBV29-1 and TRBJ2-1; D possibly corresponds to TRBD2 (6 bases). The length of the CDR3 is 12 residues. Trimming cost V 8 bases and J 7 bases, with 15 bases left between them. CDR1 and CDR2 (germline): SQVTM, ANQGSEA. DNA of the CDR3: TGCAGCCCCCGGGACTCTATGAATGAGCAGTTCTTC. Encoded protein: CSPRDSMNEQFF.

A few counts support this clonotype. The chain carries TRBV9 and TRBJ2-7, with 9 positions matching TRBD1. The CDR3 has 15 residues. The ends lost 3 bases at V and 4 bases at J; junction bases unmatched: 8. Looked up from germline, CDR1 is SGDLS and CDR2 is YYNGEE. The CDR3 reads CASSATGGGGYEQYF. The CDR3 DNA follows: TGTGCCAGCAGCGCCACAGGGGGCGGCGGATACGAGCAGTACTTC. The entire variable domain, with the rest obtained from reference TRBV9 and TRBJ2-7, is as follows: DSGVTQTPKHLITATGQRVTLRCSPRSGDLSVYWYQQSLDQGLQFLIQYYNGEERAKGNILERFSAQQFPDLHSELNLSSLELGDSALYFCASSATGGGGYEQYFGPGTRLTVT.

This chain joins TRBV7-6 and TRBJ2-3; TRBD2 matches 10 bases. CDR3 length: 17 amino acids. Germline values: CDR1 SGHVS, CDR2 FNYEAQ. Trimming cost V 5 bases and J 5 bases; bases outside gene matches: 13. CDR3 in DNA: TGTGCCAGCAGCGGCCAGCAGCGGGAGGGCCAGGGAGATACGCAGTATTTT. This gives the protein CASSGQQREGQGDTQYF.

The V call is TRBV7-6, the J call TRBJ2-3, with TRBD2 matching 7 bases. V shed 3 bases and J 2 bases; nucleotides not matched to a gene: 8. The V gene's germline CDR1 is SGHVS and CDR2 FNYEAQ. This CDR3 comprises 16 residues. CDR3 nucleotide sequence: TGTGCCAGCAGCTTGCGGCTAGCGGAAAACACAGATACGCAGTATTTT. It yields the protein CASSLRLAENTDTQYF.

This chain connects TRBV6-6 to TRBJ2-2; D call uncertain. From germline, CDR1 is MNHNY and CDR2 SVGAGI (reference sequence). This CDR3 has 12 amino acids. V was trimmed by 7 bases and J by 7 bases, leaving 10 bases between them. The CDR3 sequence is CASTFDLGELFF. As DNA, the CDR3 is TGTGCCAGCACCTTTGATCTCGGGGAGCTGTTTTTT.

This chain links TRBV30 with TRBJ1-3, with unresolved D. Trimming left V 4 bases short and J 4 bases short, with 8 bases between. Germline CDR1 is GTSNPN and CDR2 is SVGIG (reference sequence). CDR3 length equals 12 residues. CDR3 nucleotides: TGTGCCTGGACAGGTCTCGGAAACACCATATATTTT. This sequence encodes CAWTGLGNTIYF. Drawing the rest from reference TRBV30 and TRBJ1-3, the complete variable domain is SQTIHQWPATLVQPVGSPLSLECTVEGTSNPNLYWYRQAAGRGLQLLFYSVGIGQISSEVPQNLSASRPQDRQFILSSKKLLLSDSGFYLCAWTGLGNTIYFGEGSWLTVV.

This CDR3 reads CASSLQIGQGSGMGEQYF. CDR3 in DNA: TGTGCCAGCAGTTTACAAATCGGACAGGGTTCGGGGATGGGGGAGCAGTACTTC. The genes are TRBV27 and TRBJ2-7; 8 bases fit TRBD1. Germline V lookup: CDR1 MNHEY, CDR2 SMNVEV (reference sequence). Germline trimming cut 2 bases from V and 7 bases from J; bases unmatched to any gene: 19. The CDR3 is 18 residues long.

This clonotype was observed a handful of times. The chain carries TRBV5-5 and TRBJ1-4; D possibly corresponds to TRBD1 (5 bases). The V gene's germline CDR1 is SGHKS and CDR2 YYEKEE (reference sequence). The CDR3 contains 15 residues. Between the trimmed V and J ends, which lost 2 bases and 2 bases, there was a span of 10 bases. The CDR3 nucleotides are TGTGCCAGCAGCTTCCAGACAGTCACTAATGAAAAACTGTTTTTT. Translation gives CASSFQTVTNEKLFF.

The rearrangement joins TRBV20-1 to TRBJ1-4, with 9 bases matching TRBD1. V was pared by 6 bases and J by 13 bases, with 12 bases of the junction left unmatched. Germline CDR1 and CDR2: DFQATT and SNEGSKA (reference sequence). This CDR3 comprises 13 residues. The CDR3 nucleotides are TGCAGTGCAAATCCGGGACAGGGAGCAAGACTGTTTTTT. Translating gives CSANPGQGARLFF.

This clonotype came up a few times. The gene calls are TRBV7-8 and TRBJ2-7; 9 positions agree with TRBD1. J gave up 2 bases and V 2 bases, and 10 bases lay outside the gene matches. From germline, CDR1 is SGHVS and CDR2 FQNEAQ. This CDR3 is 17 amino acids long. The CDR3 protein is CASSLPFTGGGTYEQYF. The CDR3 DNA sequence: TGTGCCAGCAGCTTACCCTTTACAGGGGGCGGAACCTACGAGCAGTACTTC.

Concerning this clonotype itself: The junction shows a germline mismatch at one end, possibly a read error. The chain links TRBV7-3 to TRBJ1-1; TRBD1 might be the D (6 bases). This CDR3 contains 15 residues. Germline CDR1 reads SGHTA; CDR2 reads FQGTGA. The chain's CDR3 is CDSSLQLGARTEPFF. CDR3 DNA sequence: TGTGACAGCAGCTTGCAGCTGGGGGCGAGAACTGAACCTTTCTTT. Full variable domain (missing parts from reference TRBV7-3 and TRBJ1-1): GAGVSQTPSNKVTEKGKYVELRCDPISGHTALYWYRQSLGQGPEFLIYFQGTGAADDSGLPNDRFFAVRPEGSVSTLKIQRTERGDSAVYLCDSSLQLGARTEPFFGQGTRLTVV.